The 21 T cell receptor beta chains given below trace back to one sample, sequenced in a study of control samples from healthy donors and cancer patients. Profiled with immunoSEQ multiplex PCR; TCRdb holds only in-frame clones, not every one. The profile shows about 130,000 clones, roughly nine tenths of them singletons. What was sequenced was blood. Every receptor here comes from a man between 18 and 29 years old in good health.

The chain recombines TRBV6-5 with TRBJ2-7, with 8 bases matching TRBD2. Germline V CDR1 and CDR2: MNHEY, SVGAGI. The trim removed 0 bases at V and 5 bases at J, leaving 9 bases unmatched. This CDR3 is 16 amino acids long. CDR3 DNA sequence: TGTGCCAGCAGTTACTCGCTAGCGGGTGGAAGGGACGAGCAGTACTTC. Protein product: CASSYSLAGGRDEQYF.

The CDR3 DNA sequence: TGTGCCAGCAGTGACGGCGGGAACTACAATGAGCAGTTCTTC. This encodes CASSDGGNYNEQFF. This sequence joins TRBV6-4 and TRBJ2-1; tentatively, D is TRBD2 (6 bases). Germline values: CDR1 MRHNA, CDR2 SNTAGT. V gave up 2 bases and J gave up 3 bases, with 8 bases separating them. The CDR3 length is 14 residues.

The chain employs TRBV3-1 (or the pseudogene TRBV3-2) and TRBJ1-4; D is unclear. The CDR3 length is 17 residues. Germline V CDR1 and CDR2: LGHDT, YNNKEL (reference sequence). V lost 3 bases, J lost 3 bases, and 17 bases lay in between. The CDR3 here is CASSHRRGEMSNEKLFF. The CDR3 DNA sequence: TGTGCCAGCAGCCATCGCCGTGGGGAAATGTCTAATGAAAAACTGTTTTTT.

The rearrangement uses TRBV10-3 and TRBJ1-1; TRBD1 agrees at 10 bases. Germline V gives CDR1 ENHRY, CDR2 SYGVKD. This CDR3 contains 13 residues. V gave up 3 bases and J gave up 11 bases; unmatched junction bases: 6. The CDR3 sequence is CAISESGQGGAFF. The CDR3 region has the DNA TGTGCCATCAGTGAATCCGGACAGGGGGGCGCTTTCTTT.

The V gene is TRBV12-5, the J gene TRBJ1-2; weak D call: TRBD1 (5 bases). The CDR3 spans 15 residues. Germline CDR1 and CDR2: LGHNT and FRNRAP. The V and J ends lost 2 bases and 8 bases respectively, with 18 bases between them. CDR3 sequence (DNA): TGTGCTAGTGGTTTGAATGGGGCAGGACGAGGAGGCTACACCTTC. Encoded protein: CASGLNGAGRGGYTF.

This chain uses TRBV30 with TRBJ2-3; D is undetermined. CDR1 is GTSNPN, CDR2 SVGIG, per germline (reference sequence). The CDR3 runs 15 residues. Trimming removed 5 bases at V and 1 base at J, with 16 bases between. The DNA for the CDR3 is TGTGCCTGGGCCCTTAGAAGCGCCCGCACAGATACGCAGTATTTT. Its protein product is CAWALRSARTDTQYF.

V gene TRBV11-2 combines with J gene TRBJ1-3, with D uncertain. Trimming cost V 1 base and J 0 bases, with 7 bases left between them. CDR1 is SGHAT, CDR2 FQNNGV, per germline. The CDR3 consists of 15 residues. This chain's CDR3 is CASSLGVNSGNTIYF. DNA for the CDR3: TGTGCCAGCAGCTTAGGGGTTAACTCTGGAAACACCATATATTTT.

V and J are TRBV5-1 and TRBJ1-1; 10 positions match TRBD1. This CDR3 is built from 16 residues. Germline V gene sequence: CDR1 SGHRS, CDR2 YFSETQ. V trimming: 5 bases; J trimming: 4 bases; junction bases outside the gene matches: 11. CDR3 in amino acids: CASSIRVGQGITEAFF. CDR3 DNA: TGCGCCAGCAGTATCCGAGTGGGACAGGGGATCACTGAAGCTTTCTTT.

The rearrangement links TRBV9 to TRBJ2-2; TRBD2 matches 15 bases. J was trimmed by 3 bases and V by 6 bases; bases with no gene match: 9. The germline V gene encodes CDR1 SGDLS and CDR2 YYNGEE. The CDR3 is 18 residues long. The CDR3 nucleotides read TGTGCCAGCACGAAAGGACTAGCGGGAGGGCCGGACACCGGGGAGCTGTTTTTT. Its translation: CASTKGLAGGPDTGELFF.

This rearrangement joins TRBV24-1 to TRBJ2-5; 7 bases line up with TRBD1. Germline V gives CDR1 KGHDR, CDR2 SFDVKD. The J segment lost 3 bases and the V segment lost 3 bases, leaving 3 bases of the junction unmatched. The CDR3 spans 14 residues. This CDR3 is CATSDLDREETQYF. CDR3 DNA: TGTGCCACCAGTGATCTAGACAGGGAAGAGACCCAGTACTTC.

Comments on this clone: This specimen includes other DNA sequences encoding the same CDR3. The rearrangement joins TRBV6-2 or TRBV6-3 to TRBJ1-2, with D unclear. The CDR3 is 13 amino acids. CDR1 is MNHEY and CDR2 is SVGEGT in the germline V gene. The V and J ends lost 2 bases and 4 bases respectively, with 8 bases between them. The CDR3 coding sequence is TGTGCCAGCAGTTACAGTGGGAGCTATGGCTACACCTTC. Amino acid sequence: CASSYSGSYGYTF.

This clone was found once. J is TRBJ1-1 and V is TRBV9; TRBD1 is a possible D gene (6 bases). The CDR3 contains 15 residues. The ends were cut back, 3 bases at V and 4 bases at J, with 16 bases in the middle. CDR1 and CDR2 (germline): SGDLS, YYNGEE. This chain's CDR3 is CASSAKGGEGTEAFF. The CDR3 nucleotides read TGTGCCAGCAGCGCGAAGGGGGGAGAGGGCACTGAAGCTTTCTTT.

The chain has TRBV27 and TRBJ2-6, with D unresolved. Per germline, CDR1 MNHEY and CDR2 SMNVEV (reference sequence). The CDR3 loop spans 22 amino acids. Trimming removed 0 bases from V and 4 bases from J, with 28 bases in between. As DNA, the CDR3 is TGTGCCAGCAGTTTATCGAGTTCAGGTGCCAGCCATCCTATGGGGGGGGCCAACGTCCTGACTTTC. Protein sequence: CASSLSSSGASHPMGGANVLTF. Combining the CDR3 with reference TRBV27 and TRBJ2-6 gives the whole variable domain EAQVTQNPRYLITVTGKKLTVTCSQNMNHEYMSWYRQDPGLGLRQIYYSMNVEVTDKGDVPEGYKVSRKEKRNFPLILESPSPNQTSLYFCASSLSSSGASHPMGGANVLTFGAGSRLTVL.

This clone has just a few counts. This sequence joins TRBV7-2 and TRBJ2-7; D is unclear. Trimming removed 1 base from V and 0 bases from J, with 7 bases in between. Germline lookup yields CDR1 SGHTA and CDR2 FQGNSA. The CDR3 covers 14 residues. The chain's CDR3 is CASSLGRSSYEQYF. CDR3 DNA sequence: TGTGCCAGCAGCTTAGGCAGGAGCTCCTACGAGCAGTACTTC.

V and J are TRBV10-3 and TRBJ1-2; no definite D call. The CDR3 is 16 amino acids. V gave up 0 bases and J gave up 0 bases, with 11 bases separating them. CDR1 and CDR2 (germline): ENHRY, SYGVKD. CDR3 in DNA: TGTGCCATCAGTGAGTCCGGCAGTCAAGCTAACTATGGCTACACCTTC. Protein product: CAISESGSQANYGYTF.

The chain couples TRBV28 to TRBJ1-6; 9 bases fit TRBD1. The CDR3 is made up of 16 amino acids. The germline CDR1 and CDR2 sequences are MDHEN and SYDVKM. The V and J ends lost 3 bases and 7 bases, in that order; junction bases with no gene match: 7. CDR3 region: CASSFSGQGRNSPLHF. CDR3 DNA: TGTGCCAGCAGTTTCTCGGGACAGGGCAGAAATTCACCCCTCCACTTT.

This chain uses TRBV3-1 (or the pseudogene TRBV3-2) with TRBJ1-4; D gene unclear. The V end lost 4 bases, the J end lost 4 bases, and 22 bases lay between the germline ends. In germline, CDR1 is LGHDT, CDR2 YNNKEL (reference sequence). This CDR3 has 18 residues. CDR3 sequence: CASSPERETRGGNEKLFF. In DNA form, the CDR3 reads TGTGCCAGCAGCCCCGAACGTGAGACTCGGGGAGGTAATGAAAAACTGTTTTTT.

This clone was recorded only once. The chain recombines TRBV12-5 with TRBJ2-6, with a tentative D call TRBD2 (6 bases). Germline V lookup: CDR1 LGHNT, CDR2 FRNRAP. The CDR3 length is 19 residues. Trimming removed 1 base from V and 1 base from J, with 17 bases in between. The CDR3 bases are TGTGCTAGTGGTTTGGACCGGGACTTACTACGTTCTGGGGCCAACGTCCTGACTTTC. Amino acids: CASGLDRDLLRSGANVLTF.

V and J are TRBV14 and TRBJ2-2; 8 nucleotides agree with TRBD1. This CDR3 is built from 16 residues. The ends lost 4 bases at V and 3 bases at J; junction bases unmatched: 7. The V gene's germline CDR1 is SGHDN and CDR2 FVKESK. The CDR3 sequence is CASSPRGQGYTGELFF. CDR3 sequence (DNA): TGTGCCAGCAGCCCCCGAGGACAGGGCTACACCGGGGAGCTGTTTTTT.

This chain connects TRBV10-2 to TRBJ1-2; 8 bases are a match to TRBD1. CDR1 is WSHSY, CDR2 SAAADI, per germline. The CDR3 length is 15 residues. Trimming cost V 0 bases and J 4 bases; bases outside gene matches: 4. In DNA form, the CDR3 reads TGCGCCAGCAGTGAGTCCGGACAGGGAAGCTATGGCTACACCTTC. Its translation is CASSESGQGSYGYTF.

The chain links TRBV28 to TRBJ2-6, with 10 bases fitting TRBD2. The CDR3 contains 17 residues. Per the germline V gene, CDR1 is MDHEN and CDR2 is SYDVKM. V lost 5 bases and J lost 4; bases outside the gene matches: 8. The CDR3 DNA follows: TGTGCCAGCAGTCTTGCTAGCGGGAGACCCGGGGCCAACGTCCTGACTTTC. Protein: CASSLASGRPGANVLTF. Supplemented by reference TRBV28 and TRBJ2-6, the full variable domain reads DVKVTQSSRYLVKRTGEKVFLECVQDMDHENMFWYRQDPGLGLRLIYFSYDVKMKEKGDIPEGYSVSREKKERFSLILESASTNQTSMYLCASSLASGRPGANVLTFGAGSRLTVL.